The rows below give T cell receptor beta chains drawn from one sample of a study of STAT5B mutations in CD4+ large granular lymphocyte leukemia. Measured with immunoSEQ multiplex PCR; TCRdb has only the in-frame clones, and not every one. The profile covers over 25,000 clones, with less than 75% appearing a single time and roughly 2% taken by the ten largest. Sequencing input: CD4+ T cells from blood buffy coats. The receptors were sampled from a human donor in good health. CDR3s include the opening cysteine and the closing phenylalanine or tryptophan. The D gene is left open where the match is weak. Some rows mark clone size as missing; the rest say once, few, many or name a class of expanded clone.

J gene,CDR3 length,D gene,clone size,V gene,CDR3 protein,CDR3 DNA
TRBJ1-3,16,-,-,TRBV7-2,CASSLGSSRAGNTIYF,TGTGCCAGCAGCTTAGGGTCCTCTAGGGCTGGAAACACCATATATTTT
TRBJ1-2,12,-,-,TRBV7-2,CASSLDIVGYTF,TGTGCCAGCAGCTTGGACATTGTCGGCTACACCTTC
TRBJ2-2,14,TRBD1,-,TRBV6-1,CASRRTGGTGELFF,TGTGCCAGCAGGCGGACAGGGGGCACCGGGGAGCTGTTTTTT
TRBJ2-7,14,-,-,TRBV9,CASSPMWGSYEQYF,TGTGCCAGCAGCCCCATGTGGGGTTCCTACGAGCAGTACTTC
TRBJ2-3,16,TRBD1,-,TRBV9,CASSVVSTGSTDTQYF,TGTGCCAGCAGCGTAGTATCGACAGGGAGCACAGATACGCAGTATTTT
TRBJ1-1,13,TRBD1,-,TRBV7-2,CASSRQGNTEAFF,TGTGCCAGCAGCCGACAGGGGAACACTGAAGCTTTCTTT
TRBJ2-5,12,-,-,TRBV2,CASRTEGETQYF,TGTGCCAGCAGGACCGAGGGAGAGACCCAGTACTTC
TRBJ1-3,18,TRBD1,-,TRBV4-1,CASSQVNDQGASGNTIYF,TGCGCCAGCAGCCAAGTCAATGATCAGGGGGCTTCTGGAAACACCATATATTTT
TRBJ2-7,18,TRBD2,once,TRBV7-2,CASSWTSGGASLLYEQYF,TGTGCCAGCAGCTGGACTAGCGGGGGGGCCTCACTCCTCTACGAGCAGTACTTC
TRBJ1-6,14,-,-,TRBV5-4,CASSLNLISSPLHF,TGTGCCAGCAGCTTAAATCTCATTTCGTCACCCCTCCACTTT
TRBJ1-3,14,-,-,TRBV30,CAWSQRGSGNTIYF,TGTGCCTGGAGTCAAAGGGGCTCTGGAAACACCATATATTTT
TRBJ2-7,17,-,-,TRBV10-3,CAISEPNSVRSSYEQYF,TGTGCCATCAGTGAGCCCAATTCTGTGAGGAGCTCCTACGAGCAGTACTTC
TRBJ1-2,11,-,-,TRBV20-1,CSASWGGGYTF,TGCAGTGCTAGTTGGGGAGGAGGCTACACCTTC
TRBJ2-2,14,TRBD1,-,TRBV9,CASSATGDTGELFF,TGTGCCAGCAGCGCGACAGGGGACACCGGGGAGCTGTTTTTT
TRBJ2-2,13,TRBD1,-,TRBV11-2,CASSPSVRGQLFF,TGTGCCAGCAGCCCCTCCGTAAGGGGGCAGCTGTTTTTT
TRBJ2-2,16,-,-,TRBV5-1,CASSFTRGPNTGELFF,TGCGCCAGCAGCTTTACCCGAGGCCCGAACACCGGGGAGCTGTTTTTT
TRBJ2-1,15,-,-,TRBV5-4,CASTRGDSSYNEQFF,TGTGCCAGCACCCGGGGGGACAGCTCCTACAATGAGCAGTTCTTC
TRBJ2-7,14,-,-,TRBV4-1,CASSQISPPYEQYF,TGCGCCAGCAGCCAAATTTCCCCCCCCTACGAGCAGTACTTC
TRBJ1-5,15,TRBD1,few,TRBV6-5,CASGRQGRGDQPQHF,TGTGCCAGTGGGAGACAGGGCCGGGGGGATCAGCCCCAGCATTTT
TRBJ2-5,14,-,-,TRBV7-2,CASRLGGGSETQYF,TGTGCCAGCAGGCTAGGGGGGGGCTCCGAGACCCAGTACTTC
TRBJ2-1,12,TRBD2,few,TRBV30,CAWSSGGNEQFF,TGTGCCTGGAGTAGCGGGGGGAATGAGCAGTTCTTC
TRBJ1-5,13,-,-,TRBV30,CAWSVGSNQPQHF,TGTGCCTGGAGTGTCGGCAGCAATCAGCCCCAGCATTTT
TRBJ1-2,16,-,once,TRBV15,CATSRAFDQLFAGYTF,TGTGCCACCAGCAGAGCATTTGACCAGCTTTTTGCTGGCTACACCTTC